This TCR beta chain was identified during a study of graft-versus-host responses after intestinal transplantation. Study context: Tacrolimus plus steroids were given to all recipients for 3 to 4 years, preceded by anti-thymocyte globulin induction.

General study points: GvH clones appeared in recipient marrow, some first in ileum or blood.

The germline V gene has CDR1 SGHTA and CDR2 FQGNSA. The CDR3 sequence is 15 residues long. The junction had 9 bases not matched to a gene; V was cut back by 5 bases and J by 6 bases. As concerns this clone: Its antigen is still unknown.

Method: immunoSEQ multiplex PCR; TCRdb's copy keeps in-frame clones and lacks some. Of about 120,000 clones listed, 90% were seen once; the top ten hold approximately 0.18%. The V and J genes are TRBV7-2 and TRBJ2-4; 8 bases map to TRBD2. This receptor was taken from a human donor who received an intestinal transplant. Sample: unstimulated CD4+ T cells sorted from spleen or lymph node cells, taken before intestinal transplant. CDR3 in amino acids: CASSQAGAGGNIQYF. Here the CDR3 DNA reads TGTGCCAGCAGCCAAGCGGGAGCTGGGGGAAACATTCAGTACTTC.